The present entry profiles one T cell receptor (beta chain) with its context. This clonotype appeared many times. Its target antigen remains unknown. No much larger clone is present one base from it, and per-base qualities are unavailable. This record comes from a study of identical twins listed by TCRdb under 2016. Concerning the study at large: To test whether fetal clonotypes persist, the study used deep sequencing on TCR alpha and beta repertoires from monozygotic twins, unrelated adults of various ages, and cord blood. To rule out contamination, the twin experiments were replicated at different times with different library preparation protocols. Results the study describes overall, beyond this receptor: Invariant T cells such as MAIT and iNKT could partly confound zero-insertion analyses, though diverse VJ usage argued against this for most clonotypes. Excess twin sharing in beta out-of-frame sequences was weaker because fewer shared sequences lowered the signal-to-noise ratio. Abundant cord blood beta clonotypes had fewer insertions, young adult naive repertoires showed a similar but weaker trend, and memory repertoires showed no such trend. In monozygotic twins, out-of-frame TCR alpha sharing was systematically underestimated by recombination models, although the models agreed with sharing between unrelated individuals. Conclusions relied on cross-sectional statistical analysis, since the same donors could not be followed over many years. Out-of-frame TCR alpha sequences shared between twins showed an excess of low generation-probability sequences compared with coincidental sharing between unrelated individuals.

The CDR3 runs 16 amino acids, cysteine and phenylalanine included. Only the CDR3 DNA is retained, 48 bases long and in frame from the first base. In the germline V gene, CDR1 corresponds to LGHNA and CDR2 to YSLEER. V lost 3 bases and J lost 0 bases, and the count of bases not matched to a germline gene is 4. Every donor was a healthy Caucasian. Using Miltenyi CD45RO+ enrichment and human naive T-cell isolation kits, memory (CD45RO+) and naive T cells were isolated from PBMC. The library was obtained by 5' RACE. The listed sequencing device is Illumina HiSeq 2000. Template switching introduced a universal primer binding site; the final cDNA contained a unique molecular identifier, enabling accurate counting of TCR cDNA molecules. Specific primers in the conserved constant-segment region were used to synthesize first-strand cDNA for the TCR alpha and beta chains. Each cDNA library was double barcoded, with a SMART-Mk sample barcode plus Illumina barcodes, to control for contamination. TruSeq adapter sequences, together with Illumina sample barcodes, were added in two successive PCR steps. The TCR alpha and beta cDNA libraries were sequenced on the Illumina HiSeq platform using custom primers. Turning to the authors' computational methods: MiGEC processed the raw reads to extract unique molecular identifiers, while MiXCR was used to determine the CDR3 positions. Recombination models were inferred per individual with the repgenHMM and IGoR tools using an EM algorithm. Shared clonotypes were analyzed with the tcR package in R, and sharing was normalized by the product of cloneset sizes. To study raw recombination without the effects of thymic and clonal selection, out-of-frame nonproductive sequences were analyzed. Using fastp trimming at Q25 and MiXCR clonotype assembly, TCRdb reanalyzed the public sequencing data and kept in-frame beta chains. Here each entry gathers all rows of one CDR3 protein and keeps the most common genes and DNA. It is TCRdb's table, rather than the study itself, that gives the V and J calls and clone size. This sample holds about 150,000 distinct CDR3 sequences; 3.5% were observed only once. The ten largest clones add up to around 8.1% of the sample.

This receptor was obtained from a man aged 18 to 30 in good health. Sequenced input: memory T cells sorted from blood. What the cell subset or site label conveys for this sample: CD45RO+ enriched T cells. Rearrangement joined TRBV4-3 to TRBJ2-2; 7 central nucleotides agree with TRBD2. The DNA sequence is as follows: TGCGCCAGCAGCCATCAAGCGGGACCGAACACCGGGGAGCTGTTTTTT. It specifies CASSHQAGPNTGELFF.